This TCR beta chain was retrieved from a study of CD8 T cells in Susac syndrome. Sequencing targeted TCR beta in blood CD8+ and CD4+ T cells. Negative magnetic isolation gave CD8+ and CD4+ cells; FACS enriched CD8+ TEMRA. Germline V CDR1 and CDR2: SEHNR, FQNEAQ (reference sequence). The V and J ends lost 8 bases and 4 bases, in that order; junction bases with no gene match: 11. CDR3 length: 15 amino acids. After extraction with the RNeasy kit, roughly 0.5 to 1 ug of the RNA was reverse transcribed using random hexamers. The authors amplified TCR beta CDR3 across 54 Vbeta and 13 Jbeta using immunoSEQ multiplex PCR. TCRdb called the immunoSEQ multiplex PCR reads again in MiXCR, with one record for every CDR3 protein. The sample holds about 300,000 distinct CDR3 sequences, approximately 85% seen once.

V gene TRBV7-9 combines with J gene TRBJ1-3, with TRBD1 matching over 7 bases. The sequencing input was CD8+ T cells from PBMCs. The TCR sequence derives from a human donor with multiple sclerosis. CDR3 loop: CASRPQGFLGNTIYF. CDR3 in DNA: TGTGCCAGCCGGCCACAGGGGTTTTTAGGAAACACCATATATTTT.